These 6 T cell receptor beta chains were sequenced from one sample in a study of metastatic and nonmetastatic thyroid tumors. Prior to thyroid surgery, none of the patients had received any treatment. TCRdb re-called the PCR reads through MiXCR. The repertoire holds around 20,000 clones, 15% to 20% seen once, with less than 35% in the top ten. Sequenced: blood. These receptors were obtained from a female donor with papillary thyroid cancer or a benign thyroid nodule (not recorded which). Some clones in this sample may be carry-over from other donors' samples.

This clone was seen repeatedly, ten times or more. J is TRBJ1-2 and V is TRBV2; D is possibly TRBD1 (6 bases). The germline V gene has CDR1 SNHLY and CDR2 FYNNEI. The ends were cut back, 1 base at V and 4 bases at J, with 16 bases in the middle. The CDR3 consists of 16 residues. CDR3 bases: TGTGCCAGCAGTGAAGGGTCTTTGACAGGAGCCTATGGCTACACCTTC. This codes for CASSEGSLTGAYGYTF. Supplemented by reference TRBV2 and TRBJ1-2, the full variable domain reads EPEVTQTPSHQVTQMGQEVILRCVPISNHLYFYWYRQILGQKVEFLVSFYNNEISEKSEIFDDQFSVERPDGSNFTLKIRSTKLEDSAMYFCASSEGSLTGAYGYTFGSGTRLTVV.

This clone appeared many times. Here the CDR3 DNA reads TGTGCCATCCGACTAGCGGGGAACACCGGGGAGCTGTTTTTT. It is translated as CAIRLAGNTGELFF. The genes are TRBV27 and TRBJ2-2, with 10 bases lining up with TRBD2. The V gene end was trimmed by 10 bases and the J gene end by 1 base; junction bases not matched to a gene: 3. Germline loops: CDR1 MNHEY, CDR2 SMNVEV (reference sequence). The CDR3 is 14 residues long.

This clone came up many times. A read error may explain this, as a much larger clone is one base away. Lacking the conserved final phenylalanine or tryptophan, this CDR3 likely reflects a read error. J is TRBJ2-7 and V is TRBV24-1; D gene ambiguous. The V gene lost 6 bases and the J gene lost 3 bases, with 5 bases spanning the gap. The CDR3 is made up of 11 amino acids. Germline V gene lookup returns CDR1 KGHDR and CDR2 SFDVKD. In nucleotides, the CDR3 is TGTGCCACCAGTCTAGGCTACGAGCAGTACCTC. Protein: CATSLGYEQYL.

The sample holds a few counts of this clone. Other DNA variants within this sample encode the same CDR3. The chain uses TRBV30 and TRBJ2-7, with 7 bases lining up with TRBD1. The CDR3 is made up of 14 amino acids. Germline CDR1 is GTSNPN and CDR2 is SVGIG (reference sequence). Trimming took 0 bases from V and 2 from J; bases not matched to a gene: 4. The DNA for the CDR3 is TGTGCCTGGAGTGTATCGGGGACAGCCTACGAGCAGTACTTC. Protein product: CAWSVSGTAYEQYF.

In this sample, this clone turned up many times. The chain couples TRBV20-1 to TRBJ1-5, with D perhaps TRBD1 (5 bases). The CDR3 runs to 15 residues. Trimming took off 6 bases at V and 5 bases at J, with 20 bases between the two ends. CDR1 and CDR2 (germline): DFQATT, SNEGSKA (reference sequence). CDR3: CSARGGEGWDQPQHF. CDR3 in DNA: TGCAGTGCCCGAGGAGGGGAGGGTTGGGATCAGCCCCAGCATTTT.

This clone has ten or more counts. The chain couples TRBV7-2 to TRBJ1-4, with D tentatively TRBD1 (6 bases). V was trimmed by 1 base and J by 5 bases, leaving 11 bases between them. The germline V gene encodes CDR1 SGHTA and CDR2 FQGNSA. The CDR3 loop spans 15 amino acids. The CDR3 DNA sequence: TGTGCCAGCAGCTTAGATAGGGGGGCAAATGAAAAACTGTTTTTT. Its protein is CASSLDRGANEKLFF.